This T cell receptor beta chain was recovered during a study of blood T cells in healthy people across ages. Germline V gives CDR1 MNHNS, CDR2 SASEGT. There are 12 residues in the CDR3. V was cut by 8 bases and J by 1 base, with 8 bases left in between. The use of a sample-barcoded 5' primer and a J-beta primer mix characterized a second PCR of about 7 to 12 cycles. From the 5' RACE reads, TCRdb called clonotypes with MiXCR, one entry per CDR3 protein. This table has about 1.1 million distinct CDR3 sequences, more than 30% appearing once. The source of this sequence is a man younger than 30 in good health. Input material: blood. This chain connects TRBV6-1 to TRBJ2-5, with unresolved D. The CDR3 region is CASAYFQETQYF. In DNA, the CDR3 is TGTGCCAGCGCTTACTTCCAAGAGACCCAGTACTTC.